Listed below are T cell receptor beta chains from one sample, sequenced in a study of early T cells in non-severe SARS-CoV-2 infection. TCRdb ran MiXCR on the 5' RACE reads and lists one entry per CDR3 protein. The sample has some 67,000 distinct CDR3 sequences; approximately 13% are singletons. The sample consisted of whole blood. Receptors were obtained from an adult who was a healthcare worker with PCR-confirmed SARS-CoV-2 infection or an uninfected control (not recorded which). Each CDR3 is given with its conserved first and last residue. Fields, in order: V gene, clone size, D gene, J gene, CDR3 DNA, CDR3 protein. The D gene is left open where the match is weak. Some rows mark clone size as missing; the rest say once, few, many or name a class of expanded clone.

TRBV5-1	many	-	TRBJ1-2	TGCGCCAGCAGCTTAGCAGGGTTTAACTATGGCTACACCTTC	CASSLAGFNYGYTF
TRBV24-1	many	TRBD1	TRBJ1-2	TGTGCCACCAGTGCTGCGGGACAGGATGGCTACACCTTC	CATSAAGQDGYTF
TRBV6-2/TRBV6-3	-	TRBD2	TRBJ2-7	TGTGCCAGCAGGGGGACTAGCGGGTGGACCTACGAGCAGTACTTC	CASRGTSGWTYEQYF
TRBV20-1	once	-	TRBJ2-7	TGCAGTGCTAGAGAAAGAAGAGGAGAGCAGTACTTC	CSARERRGEQYF
TRBV30	many	-	TRBJ1-5	TGTGCCTGGTCACCGGTCAATAATCAGCCCCAGCATTTT	CAWSPVNNQPQHF
TRBV7-3	-	TRBD1	TRBJ2-2	TGTGCCAGCAGCTCGACAGGGGCTAGCACCGGGGAGCTGTTTTTT	CASSSTGASTGELFF
TRBV6-1	-	-	TRBJ1-1	TGTGCCAGCAGGTTTGGCAGCGGGAACACTGAAGCTTTCTTT	CASRFGSGNTEAFF
TRBV30	many	TRBD1	TRBJ2-3	TGTGCCTCGGACAGGGGCACAGATACGCAGTATTTT	CASDRGTDTQYF
TRBV4-3	-	TRBD1	TRBJ1-2	TGCGCCAGCACCCCTGGGGACAGGAAAAACTATGGCTACACCTTC	CASTPGDRKNYGYTF
TRBV20-1	-	-	TRBJ2-7	TGCAGTGCTATGGATGGAGGGGCGCTGGCCTACGAGCAGTACTTC	CSAMDGGALAYEQYF
TRBV5-1	few	TRBD1	TRBJ1-2	TGCGCCAGCAGCCTGACAGGGCGGTCTGATGGCTACACCTTC	CASSLTGRSDGYTF
TRBV6-2/TRBV6-3	-	TRBD2	TRBJ2-3	TGTGCCAGCAGCCCTAGCGGGGGGCCAGATACGCAGTATTTT	CASSPSGGPDTQYF
TRBV2	many	TRBD1	TRBJ1-1	TGTGCCAGCAGCCAGACAGGGGGCACTGAAGCTTTCTTT	CASSQTGGTEAFF
TRBV12-3/TRBV12-4	many	-	TRBJ1-2	TGTGCCAGCAGCCGAGGGACTTCACGGGGTGGCTACACCTTC	CASSRGTSRGGYTF
TRBV5-1	few	-	TRBJ2-2	TGCGCCAGCAGCATATTACCCAGGGACAACACCGGGGAGCTGTTTTTT	CASSILPRDNTGELFF
TRBV11-2	many	TRBD1	TRBJ2-4	TGTGCCAGCAGCCCGGGACAGGGGAGGCCTGAGAACATTCAGTACTTC	CASSPGQGRPENIQYF
TRBV5-1	-	TRBD2	TRBJ2-3	TGCGCCAGCAGAAGGACTAGCGGGGGGCGGAGCCGGGGCACAGATACGCAGTATTTT	CASRRTSGGRSRGTDTQYF
TRBV11-2	-	-	TRBJ2-5	TGTGCCAGCAGCTTCATGGCGGGGCAAAGGCTAGAGACCCAGTACTTC	CASSFMAGQRLETQYF
TRBV5-1	-	-	TRBJ2-7	TGCGCCAGCAGCCGGGACCACGAGCAGTACTTC	CASSRDHEQYF
TRBV6-2/TRBV6-3	many	TRBD1	TRBJ1-5	TGTGCCAGCAGTCTGACAGGGACTCAGCCCCAGCATTTT	CASSLTGTQPQHF
TRBV5-1	-	TRBD2	TRBJ2-7	TGCGCCAGCAGCTTTCGGACTAGCAGTCAGGGCTACGAGCAGTACTTC	CASSFRTSSQGYEQYF